This TCR beta chain was captured in a study of OX40 agonist ivuxolimab in advanced cancers. Study in general: Patients received ivuxolimab, an agonistic anti-OX40 (CD134) antibody. Findings of the study overall: On average, CD8+ T cells showed a greater number of expanded clones than CD4+.

The protocol was immunoSEQ multiplex PCR, while the TCRdb copy is restricted to in-frame clones and leaves out a portion. Found here are some 130,000 clones, 90% to 95% of them singletons; the top ten hold more than 1%. Concerning this clone itself: Antigen specificity is unknown.

This receptor was obtained from an adult with an advanced solid tumor such as melanoma, head and neck, liver or kidney cancer. The sample here was CD4+ or CD8+ T cells sorted from blood, taken in a trial of the OX40 agonist ivuxolimab.

The CDR3 reads CASSVTGSYGYTF. In nucleotides, the CDR3 is TGTGCCAGCAGTGTCACCGGGAGCTATGGCTACACCTTC. The genes are TRBV25-1 and TRBJ1-2; no clear D. Germline V gene data show CDR1 as MGHDK and CDR2 as SYGVNS. Trimming shortened V by 4 bases and J by 4 bases, and 10 bases separated the two germline ends. This CDR3 has 13 residues.